This T cell receptor (beta chain) was identified in a study of OX40 agonist ivuxolimab in advanced cancers. The overall study: Dose-escalation patients were diagnosed with hepatocellular carcinoma, melanoma, renal cell cancer or head and neck cancer. Study-level findings and limits: Blood T cells, both CD4+ and CD8+, expanded clonally by week 6 at 0.1 to 3.0 mg/kg.

On this clone itself: Its matching antigen is unknown.

It was autoimmune disease history or systemic immunosuppression that excluded patients. Some clones are missing from TCRdb's copy, which holds only in-frame ones; the method was immunoSEQ multiplex PCR. This table holds about 73,000 clones, approximately 90% found once. Per the germline V gene, CDR1 is SNHLY and CDR2 is FYNNEI. This CDR3 is built from 13 residues. V lost 10 bases to trimming and J lost 1 base, with 11 bases between them. This TCR was sampled from an adult with an advanced solid tumor such as melanoma, head and neck, liver or kidney cancer. The chain couples TRBV2 to TRBJ1-3; D may be TRBD1 (5 bases). Here the sequenced sample was CD4+ or CD8+ T cells sorted from blood, taken in a trial of the OX40 agonist ivuxolimab. The CDR3 nucleotides read TGTGCCACCTCGGGACGGTCTGGAAACACCATATATTTT. As protein: CATSGRSGNTIYF.